This T cell receptor (beta chain) was observed in a study of blood T cell repertoires in COVID-19. Study in general: Collection of acute and convalescent COVID-19 samples took place in the United States, Italy and Spain. PBMCs, B-cell-depleted T cells, or T cells provided the cDNA or gDNA that made up the material.

From germline, CDR1 is SGHVS and CDR2 FQNEAQ. V was clipped by 3 bases and J by 2 bases, with 18 bases between them. The CDR3 contains 17 residues. How the authors handled the data: Estimated nucleated cell counts came from reference gene primer amplification. Produced via immunoSEQ multiplex PCR; TCRdb's table is partial and in-frame only. That table supplies the V and J calls and clone size; D and trimming were determined from the DNA. The sample lists around 150,000 clones, about three quarters occurring once. The sequenced sample was peripheral blood. This receptor was identified in a man aged 50 to 59 with acute or convalescent COVID-19. This chain links TRBV7-8 with TRBJ2-3; D is possibly TRBD2 (7 bases). The CDR3 reads CASSFSRGGGLTDTQYF. The DNA for the CDR3 is TGTGCCAGCAGCTTCTCGCGAGGGGGGGGCCTCACAGATACGCAGTATTTT. Full variable domain (outside the CDR3, taken from reference TRBV7-8 and TRBJ2-3): GAGVSQSPRYKVAKRGQDVALRCDPISGHVSLFWYQQALGQGPEFLTYFQNEAQLDKSGLPSDRFFAERPEGSVSTLKIQRTQQEDSAVYLCASSFSRGGGLTDTQYFGPGTRLTVL.